The 16 T cell receptor beta chains in this list originate from one sample, sequenced in a study of cytomegalovirus exposure and HLA in healthy donors. The PCR had 60 Vbeta and 13 Jbeta primers. Only in-frame clones appear in the TCRdb table, and some are missing; sequencing was by immunoSEQ multiplex PCR. The sample includes 100,000 to 150,000 clones, around 73% of them seen just once. The source material was PBMCs. These receptors all stem from a female donor in good health and CMV-seronegative.

J is TRBJ1-3 and V is TRBV1; the D call TRBD1 from the table was never checked on the DNA. TRBV1 is noted as a pseudogene. This CDR3 comprises 16 residues. The CDR3, as DNA: TGCACCAGCAGCCAGGACAGGTTGAGCTCTGGAAACACCATATATTTT. Translation: CTSSQDRLSSGNTIYF.

The V call is TRBV6-5, the J call TRBJ2-3; 8 nucleotides line up with TRBD2. The CDR3 totals 14 residues. V dropped 4 bases and J dropped 4; count of bases not matched to a gene: 4. Germline lookup yields CDR1 MNHEY and CDR2 SVGAGI. The CDR3 DNA follows: TGTGCCAGCAGTTGGGGACTAGAATCAGATACGCAGTATTTT. The encoded protein is CASSWGLESDTQYF.

This chain uses TRBV5-1 with TRBJ1-1; D not certain. Germline V gene sequence: CDR1 SGHRS, CDR2 YFSETQ. Trimming removed 3 bases at V and 0 bases at J, with 6 bases between. The CDR3 length is 13 residues. CDR3 protein: CASSSAMNTEAFF. The CDR3 nucleotides are TGCGCCAGCAGCTCCGCTATGAACACTGAAGCTTTCTTT.

The V gene is TRBV16, the J gene TRBJ2-3; D gene unclear. CDR1 KGHSY and CDR2 FQNENV come from the germline V gene. The V gene lost 0 bases and the J gene lost 6 bases, with 10 bases spanning the gap. The CDR3 length is 14 residues. CDR3: CASSQSTSRDTQYF. CDR3 nucleotide sequence: TGTGCCAGCAGCCAATCGACCAGCAGGGATACGCAGTATTTT. The full variable domain, rest sourced from reference TRBV16 and TRBJ2-3, is GEEVAQTPKHLVRGEGQKAKLYCAPIKGHSYVFWYQQVLKNEFKFLISFQNENVFDETGMPKERFSAKCLPNSPCSLEIQATKLEDSAVYFCASSQSTSRDTQYFGPGTRLTVL.

The chain uses TRBV5-1 and TRBJ2-7, with 11 bases identical to TRBD1. J was trimmed by 7 bases and V by 4 bases; bases with no gene match: 10. The CDR3 totals 15 residues. CDR1 and CDR2 (germline): SGHRS, YFSETQ. CDR3 bases: TGCGCCAGCAGCACTGGACAGGGGGCAGAAAAAGAGCAGTACTTC. The encoded protein is CASSTGQGAEKEQYF.

The CDR3 loop reads CASSQDRGSGYTF. The DNA for the CDR3 is TGTGCCAGTAGCCAGGACAGGGGAAGTGGCTACACCTTC. The chain carries TRBV19 and TRBJ1-2, with 9 bases fitting TRBD1. This CDR3 spans 13 amino acids. J gave up 7 bases and V 6 bases, and 6 bases lay outside the gene matches. In germline, CDR1 is LNHDA, CDR2 SQIVND (reference sequence).

The chain joins TRBV5-4 to TRBJ1-4, with D possibly TRBD1 on 5 matching bases. Germline assignment: CDR1 SGHNT and CDR2 YYREEE (reference sequence). V dropped 0 bases and J dropped 5 bases, with 14 bases sitting between them. The CDR3 contains 16 residues. The CDR3 reads CASSLGQGQENEKLFF. CDR3 nucleotide sequence: TGTGCCAGCAGCTTGGGGCAGGGTCAAGAAAATGAAAAACTGTTTTTT.

The sample holds a few counts of this clone. The DNA is left out, because the CDR3 cannot be placed on it with certainty; the CDR3 is given as TCRdb lists it. The chain recombines TRBV7-4 with TRBJ1-2; the D call of TRBD1 is as the table states it, not checked on the DNA. The germline V gene has CDR1 SGHVT and CDR2 SQSDAQ. The CDR3 length equals 19 residues, ends included. The CDR3 sequence: CALSCVSLCHLRGHLVYTF.

This rearrangement joins TRBV6-1 to TRBJ2-5; perhaps TRBD2 as D (5 bases). Germline CDR1 is MNHNS and CDR2 is SASEGT. This CDR3 has 14 residues. Trimming left V 7 bases short and J 4 bases short, with 16 bases between. The CDR3 sequence is CASTAGPRAETQYF. For the CDR3, the DNA is TGTGCCAGCACCGCCGGACCGAGGGCAGAGACCCAGTACTTC.

The chain couples TRBV27 to TRBJ2-7; 7 bases are a match to TRBD1. The CDR3 is 14 amino acids. Per germline, CDR1 MNHEY and CDR2 SMNVEV (reference sequence). J gave up 0 bases and V 6 bases, and 5 bases lay outside the gene matches. CDR3: CASRRQGNSYEQYF. In DNA, the CDR3 is TGTGCCAGCAGGCGACAGGGAAACTCCTACGAGCAGTACTTC.

Concerning this clone: Other nucleotide sequences in the sample specify the same CDR3. The chain uses TRBV7-9 and TRBJ1-2; 12 bases fit TRBD1. Germline loops: CDR1 SEHNR, CDR2 FQNEAQ (reference sequence). There are 15 residues in the CDR3. V was clipped by 5 bases and J by 4 bases; unmatched bases: 5. DNA of the CDR3: TGTGCCAGCAGCCGGGGACAGGGGGCGGGCTATGGCTACACCTTC. Translating gives CASSRGQGAGYGYTF.

The J gene is TRBJ2-1, the V gene TRBV18, with D maybe TRBD2 (5 bases). The CDR3 extends over 14 amino acids. Germline V gene data show CDR1 as KGHSH and CDR2 as LQKENI. V was shortened by 2 bases and J by 7 bases, with 12 bases between the two germline ends. CDR3 bases: TGTGCCAGCTCACCAAATCGGGGTCCGAATGAGCAGTTCTTC. It yields the protein CASSPNRGPNEQFF.

The rearrangement uses TRBV29-1 and TRBJ1-1; 7 bases fit TRBD1. The V segment lost 4 bases and the J segment 0 bases; nucleotides outside the gene matches: 5. The CDR3 length is 14 residues. Germline loops: CDR1 SQVTM, CDR2 ANQGSEA. Here the CDR3 DNA reads TGCAGCGTTGCCCCGGGACAGTTGAACACTGAAGCTTTCTTT. Translating it yields CSVAPGQLNTEAFF.

This sequence joins TRBV4-2 and TRBJ1-2; 9 positions match TRBD1. V was clipped by 0 bases and J by 5 bases; unmatched bases: 7. CDR3 length: 16 amino acids. Germline loops: CDR1 LGHNA, CDR2 YNFKEQ. As DNA, the CDR3 is TGTGCCAGCAGCCAAGATAGCCCCGGACAGGGGTATGGCTACACCTTC. It specifies CASSQDSPGQGYGYTF.

The gene calls are TRBV7-2 and TRBJ2-2; D possibly corresponds to TRBD2 (5 bases). Germline CDR1 reads SGHTA; CDR2 reads FQGNSA. This CDR3 has 15 residues. Trimming took off 5 bases at V and 4 bases at J, with 14 bases between the two ends. The chain's CDR3 is CASSPRRSTTGELFF. As DNA, the CDR3 is TGTGCCAGCAGCCCAAGGAGGAGCACCACCGGGGAGCTGTTTTTT.

V and J are TRBV7-9 and TRBJ2-5; 16 bases line up with TRBD2. J lost 4 bases, V lost 4 bases, and 9 bases had no gene match. Germline V lookup: CDR1 SEHNR, CDR2 FQNEAQ (reference sequence). The CDR3 consists of 18 residues. DNA of the CDR3: TGTGCCAGCAGCTCCAAACTGGGACTAGCGGGAGGGTTAGAGACCCAGTACTTC. The encoded protein is CASSSKLGLAGGLETQYF.